Ten or more counts support the clone carrying this T cell receptor (beta chain). There are 16 residues in the CDR3. Germline CDR1 and CDR2: SGDLS and YYNGEE. V gave up 0 bases and J gave up 6 bases; unmatched junction bases: 6. This entry belongs to a study of T cells after yellow fever vaccination. MiXCR, run by TCRdb on the 5' RACE reads, gives a single entry per CDR3 protein. The sample has some 160,000 distinct CDR3 sequences; around 7.2% are singletons. This chain links TRBV9 with TRBJ2-1; 10 bases line up with TRBD1. Sequencing was performed on CD4+ T cells sorted from PBMCs, taken 5 days after the first yellow fever vaccination. The receptor's source is a man between 18 and 35 years old who received the YFV17D yellow fever vaccine. This CDR3 is CASSVASGTGVNEQFF. In DNA form, the CDR3 reads TGTGCCAGCAGCGTAGCTTCCGGGACAGGGGTCAATGAGCAGTTCTTC.